The 14 T cell receptor beta chains in this list originate from one sample, sequenced in a study of T cells in Graves' hyperthyroidism and ophthalmopathy. RNA transcripts served as the template for amplifying TCR beta CDR3 regions. An initial round of RT-PCR targeting the TCR CDR3 relied on the HTBI primer set. TCRdb called the multiplex PCR reads again in MiXCR, with one record for every CDR3 protein. The table includes 550,000 to 700,000 distinct CDR3 sequences, over 12% detected once. Material for sequencing was blood. Source of these receptors: a woman aged 40 to 55 with Graves' ophthalmopathy.

This clonotype was recorded many times. J is TRBJ2-5 and V is TRBV6-2 or TRBV6-3; the match to TRBD2 covers 12 bases. V shed 0 bases, J shed 5 bases, and the junction held 13 bases outside the gene matches. CDR1 MNHEY and CDR2 SVGEGT come from the germline V gene. CDR3 length: 19 amino acids. The CDR3 region is CASSYSMASGRGGSETQYF. The CDR3 DNA follows: TGTGCCAGCAGTTACTCGATGGCTAGCGGGAGGGGCGGATCGGAGACCCAGTACTTC.

This clonotype appeared a few times. The chain joins TRBV30 to TRBJ2-2; perhaps TRBD1 as D (5 bases). The V end lost 1 base, the J end lost 6 bases, and 9 bases lay between the germline ends. The CDR3 consists of 13 residues. CDR1 is GTSNPN, CDR2 SVGIG, per germline (reference sequence). The CDR3 DNA reads TGTGCCTGGAGTGAGGGGTACGCCGGGGAGCTGTTTTTT. As protein: CAWSEGYAGELFF.

This clonotype occurred many times. The genes are TRBV20-1 and TRBJ1-1, with D possibly matching TRBD1 (5 bases). The CDR3 consists of 14 residues. V was cut by 1 base and J by 3 bases, with 12 bases left in between. The V gene's germline CDR1 is DFQATT and CDR2 SNEGSKA (reference sequence). CDR3 sequence (DNA): TGCAGTGCTAGAGGGGGGTGGCGGGACACTGAAGCTTTCTTT. Translating gives CSARGGWRDTEAFF.

This clonotype has at least ten counts. The rearrangement uses TRBV11-1 and TRBJ1-1, with 7 bases identical to TRBD1. The CDR3 consists of 17 residues. Germline-derived CDR1 and CDR2 are SGHAT and FQDESV (reference sequence). V shed 6 bases, J shed 1 base, and the junction held 14 bases outside the gene matches. The CDR3, as DNA: TGTGCCAGCAGGGGACTAGCCCGGGACAGAAAGAACACTGAAGCTTTCTTT. Its translation: CASRGLARDRKNTEAFF. Full variable domain (missing parts from reference TRBV11-1 and TRBJ1-1): EAEVAQSPRYKITEKSQAVAFWCDPISGHATLYWYRQILGQGPELLVQFQDESVVDDSQLPKDRFSAERLKGVDSTLKIQPAELGDSAMYLCASRGLARDRKNTEAFFGQGTRLTVV.

This clonotype appeared many times. V and J are TRBV29-1 and TRBJ2-7, with 7 positions matching TRBD1. The CDR3 spans 14 residues. In germline, CDR1 is SQVTM, CDR2 ANQGSEA. J was trimmed by 0 bases and V by 0 bases; bases with no gene match: 2. The chain's CDR3 is CSVEDPGGSYEQYF. The CDR3 coding sequence is TGCAGCGTTGAAGATCCAGGGGGCTCCTACGAGCAGTACTTC.

This clonotype has at least ten counts. The chain joins TRBV7-9 to TRBJ1-1; D gene ambiguous. The CDR3 consists of 13 residues. With 5 bases removed from V and 2 bases from J, the gap between germline ends came to 9 bases. The germline CDR1 and CDR2 sequences are SEHNR and FQNEAQ (reference sequence). The CDR3 sequence: CASSLMENTEAFF. CDR3 DNA: TGTGCCAGCAGCCTCATGGAAAACACTGAAGCTTTCTTT.

V usage is TRBV27 and J usage is TRBJ2-1; 7 nucleotides align to TRBD2. V lost 2 bases, J lost 3 bases, and 1 base stayed unmatched. Per the germline V gene, CDR1 is MNHEY and CDR2 is SMNVEV (reference sequence). The CDR3 is 14 residues long. In DNA, the CDR3 is TGTGCCAGCAGTTTAAGCGGGAACTACAATGAGCAGTTCTTC. This gives the protein CASSLSGNYNEQFF.

This clonotype was observed many times. CDR3 sequence reads: CASSATGLAGVYDSYEQYF. The CDR3 nucleotides read TGTGCCAGCAGCGCGACCGGACTAGCGGGAGTGTACGACTCCTACGAGCAGTACTTC. This chain uses TRBV4-2 with TRBJ2-7; 13 bases fit TRBD2. The length of the CDR3 is 19 residues. The germline gives CDR1 LGHNA, CDR2 YNFKEQ. V lost 5 bases to trimming and J lost 0 bases; unmatched junction nucleotides: 13.

This clonotype has a count of ten or more. The rearrangement links TRBV4-1 to TRBJ2-5, with TRBD2 as a possible D gene (5 bases). Germline V gene lookup returns CDR1 MGHRA and CDR2 YSYEKL. V lost 2 bases and J lost 7, with 17 bases in between. This CDR3 has 15 residues. CDR3 sequence (DNA): TGCGCCAGCAGCCAACCTACGGGTCAGGAGGTGACCCAGTACTTC. Translation gives CASSQPTGQEVTQYF.

This clonotype was seen ten or more times. This chain uses TRBV10-3 with TRBJ2-7; maybe TRBD2 (5 bases). With 8 bases removed from V and 2 bases from J, the gap between germline ends came to 13 bases. This CDR3 spans 13 amino acids. CDR1 and CDR2 (germline): ENHRY, SYGVKD. As DNA, the CDR3 is TGTGCCATCGGAACAACGGGAACCTACGAGCAGTACTTC. Translating it yields CAIGTTGTYEQYF.

This clonotype was detected ten times or more. This chain links TRBV2 with TRBJ1-5; 10 bases are shared with TRBD1. Trimming at V came to 7 bases and at J to 3 bases, leaving 6 bases not matched to a gene. The CDR3 is 15 residues long. Per the germline V gene, CDR1 is SNHLY and CDR2 is FYNNEI. CDR3 nucleotides: TGTGCCAGCAACCGACAGGGGGCTTACAATCAGCCCCAGCATTTT. The encoded protein is CASNRQGAYNQPQHF.

This clonotype was counted ten times or more. The chain combines TRBV12-3 or TRBV12-4 with TRBJ1-5, with TRBD1 matching over 12 bases. This CDR3 spans 17 amino acids. Trimming cost V 7 bases and J 1 base; bases outside gene matches: 8. The CDR3 nucleotides are TGTGCCAGCAACCCCGGGACAGGGGGCTTGAGCAATCAGCCCCAGCATTTT. Amino acids: CASNPGTGGLSNQPQHF.

The chain is built from TRBV6-1 and TRBJ1-5, with D perhaps matching TRBD1 (5 bases). The CDR3 covers 14 residues. CDR1 and CDR2 (germline): MNHNS, SASEGT. V was trimmed by 5 bases and J by 4 bases, leaving 12 bases between them. The CDR3 is CASSKQDGNQPQHF. CDR3 in DNA: TGTGCCAGCAGTAAACAGGACGGAAATCAGCCCCAGCATTTT.

This clonotype was recorded many times. V gene TRBV6-5 combines with J gene TRBJ2-7, with TRBD2 matching 9 bases. The V and J ends lost 2 bases and 2 bases, in that order; junction bases with no gene match: 13. The CDR3 is 18 amino acids. Germline CDR1 reads MNHEY; CDR2 reads SVGAGI. The CDR3 DNA follows: TGTGCCAGCAGTTACCTCCCTGCGGCTAGCGGGAAGGCCTACGAGCAGTACTTC. Its translation is CASSYLPAASGKAYEQYF.